Listed below are T cell receptor beta chains from one sample, sequenced in a study of blood T cell repertoires in COVID-19. Repertoires were generated with immunoSEQ multiplex PCR, while TCRdb's copy carries only in-frame clones and drops some. The data hold about 330,000 clones, with 89% observed a single time. Sequenced input: peripheral blood. These receptors all stem from a man between 18 and 35 years old who had recovered from COVID-19. The CDR3 runs from the conserved cysteine through the conserved F or W. The order of the fields is D gene, J gene, V gene, CDR3 protein. The D gene is left open where the match is weak.

d_call: .; j_call: TRBJ1-2; v_call: TRBV7-2; cdr3_aa: CASGSRGWGANYGYTF
d_call: .; j_call: TRBJ1-1; v_call: TRBV11-2; cdr3_aa: CASSLERGSGFEAFF
d_call: TRBD1; j_call: TRBJ1-1; v_call: TRBV7-2; cdr3_aa: CASSLAQGQTEAFF
d_call: TRBD1; j_call: TRBJ2-7; v_call: TRBV30; cdr3_aa: CAWSDLGQGNSQYF
d_call: .; j_call: TRBJ1-1; v_call: TRBV23-1; cdr3_aa: CASTTRFTWQIAAFF
d_call: TRBD2; j_call: TRBJ2-3; v_call: TRBV6-5; cdr3_aa: CASRQAGYPDTQYF
d_call: .; j_call: TRBJ2-2; v_call: TRBV25-1; cdr3_aa: CASSDPGGPGELFF
d_call: .; j_call: TRBJ1-6; v_call: TRBV29-1; cdr3_aa: CRDTPPRDIKNNSPLHF
d_call: TRBD1; j_call: TRBJ1-2; v_call: TRBV5-1; cdr3_aa: CASSLGGGDGYTF
d_call: TRBD2; j_call: TRBJ2-1; v_call: TRBV6-5; cdr3_aa: CASSSLANYNEQFF
d_call: TRBD2; j_call: TRBJ2-1; v_call: TRBV7-9; cdr3_aa: CASSPRLKRGGNEQFF